The rows below give T cell receptor beta chains drawn from one sample of a study of OX40 agonist ivuxolimab in advanced cancers. Some clones are missing from TCRdb's copy, which holds only in-frame ones; the method was immunoSEQ multiplex PCR. The sample lists around 100,000 clones, around 90% occurring once. The sample here was CD4+ or CD8+ T cells sorted from blood, taken in a trial of the OX40 agonist ivuxolimab. These receptors were collected from an adult with an advanced solid tumor such as melanoma, head and neck, liver or kidney cancer. CDR3s include the opening cysteine and the closing phenylalanine or tryptophan. The D gene is left open where the match is weak. Rows may omit the clone size; those that give it use once, few, many or a size class.

D gene | J gene | V gene | clone size | CDR3 protein | CDR3 DNA
- | TRBJ1-2 | TRBV30 | - | CTWSSSRANYGYTF | TGTACCTGGAGTAGTTCAAGGGCTAACTATGGCTACACCTTC
- | TRBJ1-5 | TRBV7-2 | - | CASSAVFRDPQHF | TGTGCCAGCAGCGCGGTGTTTCGGGATCCCCAGCATTTT
TRBD1 | TRBJ1-2 | TRBV20-1 | - | CSADRGHGYTF | TGCAGTGCTGACAGGGGGCATGGCTACACCTTC
TRBD1 | TRBJ1-1 | TRBV7-9 | - | CASSLATGVGTEAFF | TGTGCCAGCAGCTTAGCGACAGGGGTGGGCACTGAAGCTTTCTTT
- | TRBJ2-2 | TRBV28 | - | CATQTRFNTGELFF | TGTGCCACTCAGACTAGATTCAACACCGGGGAGCTGTTTTTT
TRBD1 | TRBJ1-2 | TRBV28 | - | CASGTGIGYTF | TGTGCCAGCGGGACAGGGATTGGCTACACCTTC
TRBD1 | TRBJ1-2 | TRBV5-1 | - | CASSSNTGVNYGYTF | TGCGCCAGCAGCTCCAACACAGGGGTGAACTATGGCTACACCTTC
TRBD2 | TRBJ2-5 | TRBV7-3 | once | CASSPMASGGALGETQYF | TGTGCCAGCAGCCCCATGGCTAGCGGGGGGGCCCTGGGTGAGACCCAGTACTTC
- | TRBJ2-5 | TRBV5-4 | - | CASSLTGTNQETQYF | TGTGCCAGCAGCCTTACAGGGACCAACCAAGAGACCCAGTACTTC
- | TRBJ2-1 | TRBV5-4 | - | CASSPRGTYNEQFF | TGTGCCAGCAGTCCCCGGGGTACTTACAATGAGCAGTTCTTC
TRBD1 | TRBJ2-7 | TRBV9 | - | CASSVATGGYEQYF | TGTGCCAGCAGCGTAGCCACAGGGGGCTACGAGCAGTACTTC
- | TRBJ1-4 | TRBV7-2 | - | CASSLVSRANEKLFF | TGTGCCAGCAGCTTAGTCTCTAGGGCTAATGAAAAACTGTTTTTT
- | TRBJ1-4 | TRBV5-1 | - | CASSLVGGTNEKLFF | TGCGCCAGCAGCTTGGTAGGGGGGACTAATGAAAAACTGTTTTTT
- | TRBJ2-3 | TRBV27 | - | CASSLSLNTDTQYF | TGTGCCAGCAGTTTATCTTTGAACACAGATACGCAGTATTTT
TRBD2 | TRBJ2-3 | TRBV5-1 | - | CASKLAGAGDTQYF | TGCGCCAGCAAACTAGCGGGGGCGGGGGATACGCAGTATTTT
- | TRBJ1-1 | TRBV6-5 | - | CASTRTENTEAFF | TGTGCCAGCACGCGGACAGAGAACACTGAAGCTTTCTTT
- | TRBJ2-7 | TRBV5-4 | - | CASSLEGTRDYEQYF | TGTGCCAGCAGCTTGGAGGGTACTAGGGACTACGAGCAGTACTTC
- | TRBJ2-2 | TRBV7-9 | - | CASSLALGAGELFF | TGTGCCAGCAGCTTAGCGTTGGGAGCCGGGGAGCTGTTTTTT
TRBD1 | TRBJ1-2 | TRBV11-1 | - | CASSLTGVLGYTF | TGTGCCAGCAGCCTGACAGGGGTGCTAGGCTACACCTTC
- | TRBJ2-7 | TRBV29-1 | - | CSVGLVPSYEQYF | TGCAGCGTTGGCCTAGTCCCGTCCTACGAGCAGTACTTC
- | TRBJ1-1 | TRBV19 | few | CATTGLYTEAFF | TGTGCCACAACAGGGTTGTACACTGAAGCTTTCTTT
- | TRBJ2-5 | TRBV25-1 | - | CASSERGDPGETQYF | TGTGCCAGCAGTGAAAGGGGGGACCCCGGGGAGACCCAGTACTTC
TRBD2 | TRBJ2-1 | TRBV18 | - | CASSVASGRGEQFF | TGTGCCAGCTCCGTGGCTAGCGGGAGGGGTGAGCAGTTCTTC
- | TRBJ2-4 | TRBV6-1 | - | CASSYLGIQYF | TGTGCCAGCAGTTATCTGGGCATTCAGTACTTC
- | TRBJ2-5 | TRBV11-2 | - | CASSLRLGETQYF | TGTGCCAGCAGCTTACGGCTCGGGGAGACCCAGTACTTC
TRBD1 | TRBJ1-2 | TRBV28 | - | CASSYRDRGLYGYTF | TGTGCCAGCAGTTACCGGGACAGGGGGCTGTATGGCTACACCTTC
- | TRBJ1-2 | TRBV19 | - | CASSIQGSANYGYTF | TGTGCCAGTAGTATCCAGGGCTCAGCTAACTATGGCTACACCTTC
TRBD2 | TRBJ2-1 | TRBV5-1 | - | CASSLSGTSGMSSYNEQFF | TGCGCCAGCAGCTTAAGTGGGACTAGCGGGATGAGCTCCTACAATGAGCAGTTCTTC
- | TRBJ2-1 | TRBV5-6 | - | CASSLLGGGEQFF | TGTGCCAGCAGCTTGTTAGGCGGAGGGGAGCAGTTCTTC
- | TRBJ1-1 | TRBV6-1 | - | CASNEGGKNTEAFF | TGTGCCAGCAACGAGGGAGGAAAGAACACTGAAGCTTTCTTT
TRBD1 | TRBJ2-6 | TRBV27 | - | CASSPGTEGGLTF | TGTGCCAGCAGTCCGGGGACAGAAGGTGGCCTGACTTTC
- | TRBJ2-6 | TRBV5-1 | once | CASSLRLRDPSGANVLTF | TGCGCCAGCAGCTTGCGGCTCAGGGACCCATCTGGGGCCAACGTCCTGACTTTC
TRBD1 | TRBJ2-1 | TRBV11-3 | - | CASSIQGSSYNEQFF | TGTGCCAGCAGCATACAGGGGTCCTCCTACAATGAGCAGTTCTTC
TRBD2 | TRBJ2-7 | TRBV6-1 | - | CASIPGSSGSHEQYF | TGTGCCAGCATCCCCGGTTCGAGCGGGAGCCACGAGCAGTACTTC
- | TRBJ1-2 | TRBV2 | - | CASSAADNYGYTF | TGTGCCAGCAGTGCCGCGGACAACTATGGCTACACCTTC
- | TRBJ2-2 | TRBV13 | - | CASSSAGARNTGELFF | TGTGCCAGCAGCTCCGCGGGGGCCAGAAACACCGGGGAGCTGTTTTTT
- | TRBJ2-7 | TRBV23-1 | - | CASSTYRVHEQYF | TGCGCCAGCAGTACCTACAGGGTCCACGAGCAGTACTTC
TRBD2 | TRBJ2-1 | TRBV29-1 | - | CSGAGGPSYNEQFF | TGCAGCGGAGCGGGGGGCCCCTCCTACAATGAGCAGTTCTTC
- | TRBJ2-7 | TRBV12-2 | once | CASRCRDGHRSYEQYF | TGTGCAAGTCGCTGCCGGGACGGTCATCGGTCCTACGAGCAGTACTTC
- | TRBJ2-2 | TRBV21-1 | - | CASSKAHSRTGELFF | TGTGCCAGCAGCAAAGCCCACTCGAGGACCGGGGAGCTGTTTTTT
- | TRBJ2-1 | TRBV7-2 | once | CASSQGTGLTNEQFF | TGTGCCAGCAGCCAAGGAACCGGACTCACCAATGAGCAGTTCTTC
- | TRBJ2-7 | TRBV6-1 | - | CASSEGIYSYEQYF | TGTGCCAGCAGTGAAGGTATCTATAGCTACGAGCAGTACTTC
- | TRBJ2-5 | TRBV6-6 | - | CASTSGLKAAQYF | TGTGCCAGCACCTCCGGCCTGAAAGCGGCCCAGTACTTC
TRBD1 | TRBJ2-7 | TRBV5-1 | - | CASSLAGQGVNEQYF | TGCGCCAGCAGCTTGGCCGGACAGGGGGTAAACGAGCAGTACTTC
TRBD1 | TRBJ2-7 | TRBV2 | few | CASRGTGNIRSEQYF | TGTGCCAGCAGGGGGACAGGGAACATAAGGTCCGAGCAGTACTTC
- | TRBJ1-5 | TRBV19 | - | CASSIGTLAQPQHF | TGTGCCAGTAGTATCGGGACGCTGGCTCAGCCCCAGCATTTT
TRBD1 | TRBJ2-7 | TRBV5-1 | - | CASSLAGTGGYEQYF | TGCGCCAGCAGCTTGGCCGGGACAGGTGGTTACGAGCAGTACTTC
TRBD2 | TRBJ2-2 | TRBV10-1 | - | CASSESPRGGLANTGELFF | TGCGCCAGCAGTGAGTCCCCGCGGGGGGGCCTCGCGAACACCGGGGAGCTGTTTTTT
TRBD1 | TRBJ2-1 | TRBV5-1 | - | CASRAGTGLYNEQFF | TGCGCCAGCCGAGCGGGGACAGGGCTCTACAATGAGCAGTTCTTC
- | TRBJ1-6 | TRBV11-2 | - | CASRRLGPINSPLHF | TGTGCCAGCAGGCGGTTGGGACCGATTAATTCACCCCTCCACTTT
- | TRBJ2-1 | TRBV6-5 | once | CASSYGQSVYNEQFF | TGTGCCAGCAGTTACGGTCAGTCAGTTTACAATGAGCAGTTCTTC